These 14 T cell receptor beta chains came from one sample sequenced in a study of blood T cell repertoires in COVID-19. Produced via immunoSEQ multiplex PCR; TCRdb's table is partial and in-frame only. This repertoire shows approximately 320,000 clones, 87% found once; its top ten account for just under 9%. The sample consisted of PBMCs or T cells enriched from blood (not recorded which). The receptor set was obtained from a woman aged 18-30 years who had recovered from COVID-19.

The chain couples TRBV28 to TRBJ1-4; 11 nucleotides agree with TRBD1. CDR1 is MDHEN and CDR2 is SYDVKM in the germline V gene. CDR3 length equals 16 residues. V dropped 6 bases and J dropped 5; count of bases not matched to a gene: 8. The CDR3 region has the DNA TGTGCCAGCAGGGGGACAGGGGGGTCACGCAATGAAAAACTGTTTTTT. Encoded protein: CASRGTGGSRNEKLFF. Combining the CDR3 with reference TRBV28 and TRBJ1-4 gives the whole variable domain DVKVTQSSRYLVKRTGEKVFLECVQDMDHENMFWYRQDPGLGLRLIYFSYDVKMKEKGDIPEGYSVSREKKERFSLILESASTNQTSMYLCASRGTGGSRNEKLFFGSGTQLSVL.

The chain combines TRBV24-1 with TRBJ2-2; TRBD1 matches 8 bases. The CDR3 contains 16 residues. Germline trimming cut 4 bases from V and 5 bases from J; bases unmatched to any gene: 8. Germline CDR1 is KGHDR and CDR2 is SFDVKD. The CDR3 spells CATSDPDRGSTGELFF. DNA for the CDR3: TGTGCCACCAGTGACCCTGACAGGGGAAGTACCGGGGAGCTGTTTTTT.

A few counts support this clone. The chain joins TRBV7-3 to TRBJ2-3; D perhaps matches TRBD1 (6 bases). Germline V gene sequence: CDR1 SGHTA, CDR2 FQGTGA. The CDR3 covers 16 residues. Trimming took off 5 bases at V and 5 bases at J, with 20 bases between the two ends. DNA of the CDR3: TGTGCCAGCAGCACACAGGGACGGATGGCCTTAGATACGCAGTATTTT. Translated: CASSTQGRMALDTQYF. Looking up the rest from reference TRBV7-3 and TRBJ2-3 gives the full variable domain: GAGVSQTPSNKVTEKGKYVELRCDPISGHTALYWYRQSLGQGPEFLIYFQGTGAADDSGLPNDRFFAVRPEGSVSTLKIQRTERGDSAVYLCASSTQGRMALDTQYFGPGTRLTVL.

The chain carries TRBV7-2 and TRBJ2-1; TRBD2 aligns across 8 bases. Germline V gene lookup returns CDR1 SGHTA and CDR2 FQGNSA. The CDR3 has 16 residues. Trimming at V came to 1 base and at J to 8 bases, leaving 10 bases not matched to a gene. Here the CDR3 DNA reads TGTGCCAGCAGCTTAGATACAGTGAGCGGGAGTTATGAGCAGTTCTTC. Its protein product is CASSLDTVSGSYEQFF.

The chain links TRBV2 to TRBJ2-3, with 7 bases fitting TRBD1. Germline CDR1 SNHLY, CDR2 FYNNEI. Trimming took 4 bases from V and 6 from J; bases not matched to a gene: 4. The CDR3 sequence is 13 residues long. CDR3 residues: CASSVTGADTQYF. As DNA, the CDR3 is TGTGCCAGCAGTGTTACAGGGGCCGATACGCAGTATTTT.

For the CDR3, the DNA is TGTGCCGTCCGGGGTAAGGCCAAAAACATTCAGTACTTC. Residues: CAVRGKAKNIQYF. The V and J genes are TRBV19 and TRBJ2-4, with TRBD2 as a possible D gene (5 bases). Germline V CDR1 and CDR2: LNHDA, SQIVND (reference sequence). Trimming removed 11 bases from V and 1 base from J, with 12 bases in between. The CDR3 consists of 13 residues.

The chain carries TRBV6-2 or TRBV6-3 and TRBJ1-2; possible D gene TRBD1, 5 bases. The germline V gene has CDR1 MNHEY and CDR2 SVGEGT. Trimming shortened V by 2 bases and J by 2 bases, and 21 bases separated the two germline ends. The CDR3 runs 18 residues. CDR3 loop: CASSYRSRGHRTNYGYTF. In DNA form, the CDR3 reads TGTGCCAGCAGTTACCGTAGTCGAGGACATCGGACCAACTATGGCTACACCTTC.

The gene calls are TRBV30 and TRBJ1-2; TRBD1 matches at 8 bases. With V trimmed by 2 bases and J by 4 bases, 15 bases remained unmatched. The germline V gene has CDR1 GTSNPN and CDR2 SVGIG (reference sequence). The CDR3 is 17 amino acids. The CDR3 loop is CAWSSRTGTTFSYGYTF. In nucleotides, the CDR3 is TGTGCCTGGAGTTCCAGGACAGGGACTACATTTAGCTATGGCTACACCTTC.

V gene TRBV5-1 combines with J gene TRBJ1-1; 12 nucleotides agree with TRBD1. Germline values: CDR1 SGHRS, CDR2 YFSETQ. Germline trimming cut 1 base from V and 3 bases from J; bases unmatched to any gene: 10. The CDR3 has 18 residues. CDR3 sequence reads: CASSLQPGQGATYTEAFF. CDR3 in DNA: TGCGCCAGCAGCTTGCAACCGGGACAGGGGGCAACATACACTGAAGCTTTCTTT.

This chain links TRBV24-1 with TRBJ1-3, with TRBD1 matching over 7 bases. CDR3 length: 16 amino acids. The V gene end was trimmed by 1 base and the J gene end by 6 bases; junction bases not matched to a gene: 8. CDR1 is KGHDR, CDR2 SFDVKD, per germline. The CDR3 here is CATSDFSDRAENTIYF. DNA of the CDR3: TGTGCCACCAGTGATTTTTCTGACAGGGCTGAAAACACCATATATTTT.

CDR3 sequence (DNA): TGTGCCAGCAGCGAAGGTAGACTGACTAGCGGGGAAGAGACCCAGTACTTC. Protein: CASSEGRLTSGEETQYF. V usage is TRBV7-7 and J usage is TRBJ2-5; 11 nucleotides line up with TRBD2. This CDR3 spans 17 amino acids. Germline V gives CDR1 SSHAT, CDR2 FNYEAQ (reference sequence). The J segment lost 3 bases and the V segment lost 5 bases, leaving 11 bases of the junction unmatched.

The chain is built from TRBV6-2 or TRBV6-3 and TRBJ1-4; D gene ambiguous. V lost 0 bases to trimming and J lost 3 bases, with 8 bases between them. This CDR3 spans 15 amino acids. From germline, CDR1 is MNHEY and CDR2 SVGEGT. This chain's CDR3 is CASSYSLSSNEKLFF. CDR3 coding DNA: TGTGCCAGCAGTTACTCGTTGTCCTCTAATGAAAAACTGTTTTTT.

V usage is TRBV5-4 and J usage is TRBJ2-1, with a tentative D call TRBD2 (8 bases). Germline CDR1 is SGHNT and CDR2 is YYREEE (reference sequence). V lost 3 bases to trimming and J lost 3 bases, with 22 bases between them. This CDR3 spans 18 amino acids. In nucleotides, the CDR3 is TGTGCCAGCAGCTCCCAGGGGGGTGGCGGGAGGAACTACAATGAGCAGTTCTTC. As protein: CASSSQGGGGRNYNEQFF.

This chain uses TRBV5-4 with TRBJ2-3; D might be TRBD2 (6 bases). This CDR3 contains 11 residues. Germline CDR1 reads SGHNT; CDR2 reads YYREEE (reference sequence). The V gene lost 0 bases and the J gene lost 13 bases, with 9 bases spanning the gap. The CDR3 DNA reads TGTGCCAGCAGCTTGGGGCTAGCGAAGTATTTT. This encodes CASSLGLAKYF.